This T cell receptor beta chain was obtained from a study of T cell responses to AZD1222 COVID-19 vaccine. The CDR3 sequence is 14 residues long. Per the germline V gene, CDR1 is KGHDR and CDR2 is SFDVKD. The junction had 6 bases not matched to a gene; V was cut back by 8 bases and J by 1 base. TCRdb's table, derived via immunoSEQ multiplex PCR, lists solely in-frame clones and lacks some. The repertoire holds fewer than 150,000 clones, with 80% to 90% as singletons. In the case of this clone: Antigen specificity is unknown.

Findings and limits, study-wide: Per reports, nearly half of all spike-specific TCRs target regions that are unmutated in variants. Females made up more of the donors, who were largely white British, and clonal diversity may have come out too low. The CD4 TCRs associated with vaccination extended across spike and predominated at 160-218 and 743-854.

This specimen consisted of peripheral blood, obtained on day 0 of AZD1222 vaccination. The sequence derives from an adult in good health. The chain is built from TRBV24-1 and TRBJ1-1; 7 bases agree with TRBD1. CDR3 amino acids: CATTKEGANTEAFF. The CDR3 DNA reads as TGTGCCACCACCAAGGAGGGGGCGAACACTGAAGCTTTCTTT.